These T cell receptor beta chains were read from a single sample in a study of blood T cells in healthy people across ages. TCRdb analysed the 5' RACE reads with MiXCR anew, one entry per CDR3 protein. The profile shows fewer than 2 million distinct CDR3 sequences, about two fifths of them singletons. The sample was blood. The receptors derive from a human donor in good health. The CDR3 runs from the conserved cysteine through the conserved F or W. D genes are given only for firm matches.

v_call	d_call	cdr3_aa
TRBV15	-	CATSTNRHGSQHF
TRBV7-7	-	CASSSTDLAEQYF
TRBV20-1	-	CSAFPPVSGANVLTF
TRBV13	TRBD1	CASSLGGTGVTYEQYF
TRBV5-1	-	CASSSTTGNYGYTF
TRBV7-2	-	CASGTFSLLTDTQYF
TRBV7-3	-	CASSQLPGQFNEQFF
TRBV5-1	-	CASSLPEETQYF
TRBV5-1	TRBD1	CASSLVYRGYEQYF
TRBV29-1	-	CSVDAGRRTEAFF
TRBV20-1	-	CSASPGMNTEAFF
TRBV9	-	CASSPLRGGRLDTQYF
TRBV4-3	-	CASSQDLYSNQPQHF
TRBV10-3	TRBD2	CAIRRGGEQYF
TRBV6-6	TRBD1	CASRLQGAKSTDTQYF
TRBV29-1	-	CSVETVTAGETQYF
TRBV29-1	-	CSVSERAVGNTIYF
TRBV7-7	-	CASSLAGAHSNEQFF
TRBV28	-	CASSFLVAGGRYGYTF
TRBV7-2	-	CASSLSIGQGKLFF
TRBV10-3	-	CAISDLGGSSYEQYF
TRBV4-1	-	CASSLGVGSDTEAFF
TRBV2	-	CASLTGEYEQYF
TRBV7-2	TRBD2	CASSSGLAGGNEQYF
TRBV20-1	-	CSARDVRGRIYEQYF
TRBV4-1	-	CASSQLQVHEKLFF
TRBV10-3	-	CAISKDGDTQYF
TRBV12-3/TRBV12-4	-	CASSEGPGLEQYF
TRBV13	-	CASSFERVSDTQYF
TRBV3-1	-	CASSPSYGGMNTEAFF
TRBV7-2	-	CASSLEYPSYNEQFF
TRBV10-3	TRBD1	CATQGTANSPLHF
TRBV28	TRBD1	CASSFKSGQGFEQYF
TRBV4-1	TRBD1	CASSQDFVGTGGFLEQYF
TRBV7-9	-	CASSLEFQEAQYF
TRBV20-1	TRBD2	CSAKGRRGAYNEQFF
TRBV15	TRBD2	CATTLAGTVDTQYF
TRBV9	-	CASSVAFTSPYEQYF
TRBV13	-	CASSRMDRPNEKLFF
TRBV2	-	CASGRVRGEKLFF
TRBV7-8	-	CASSSSGAALNLNYGYTF
TRBV5-6	TRBD1	CASSLVGGGSIYGYTF
TRBV15	-	CVTSRDRGPHEKLFF
TRBV6-5	-	CASSLSGAGTEAFF
TRBV5-1	-	CASSLEFGGLNHEQYF
TRBV12-3/TRBV12-4	-	CASRVPEVNTQYF
TRBV24-1	-	CATSDGVLNEQFF
TRBV28	-	CASNKLNNEQFF
TRBV4-3	-	CASSQGGGQTDTQYF
TRBV6-4	TRBD2	CASAERGGTDTQYF
TRBV7-9	TRBD2	CASSRSGGLGDTQYF
TRBV20-1	TRBD2	CSARPIKFQGGVTDTQYF
TRBV20-1	-	CSASGFETQYF
TRBV6-5	-	CASSYSTVGVYNEQFF